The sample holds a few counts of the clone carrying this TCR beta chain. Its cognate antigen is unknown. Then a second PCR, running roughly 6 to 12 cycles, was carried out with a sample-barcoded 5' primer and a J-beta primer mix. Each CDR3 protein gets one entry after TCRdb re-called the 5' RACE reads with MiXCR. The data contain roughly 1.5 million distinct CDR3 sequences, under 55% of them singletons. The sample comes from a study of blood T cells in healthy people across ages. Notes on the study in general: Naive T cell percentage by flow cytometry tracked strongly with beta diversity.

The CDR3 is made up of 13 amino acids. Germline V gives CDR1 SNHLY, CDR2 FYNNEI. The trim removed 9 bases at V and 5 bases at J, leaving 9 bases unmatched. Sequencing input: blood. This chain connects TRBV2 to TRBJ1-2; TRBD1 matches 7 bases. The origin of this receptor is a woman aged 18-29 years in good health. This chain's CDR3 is CASSGQVGYGYTF. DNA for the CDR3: TGTGCCAGTTCAGGACAGGTCGGTTATGGCTACACCTTC.